This TCR beta chain was found in a study of blood T cell repertoires in COVID-19. Clones were sequenced by immunoSEQ multiplex PCR, and TCRdb holds only the in-frame ones, with some missing. The data hold around 160,000 clones, with roughly four fifths observed a single time. The V end was cut by 2 bases, the J end by 4 bases, with 14 bases between. This CDR3 spans 15 amino acids. Germline CDR1 reads SGDLS; CDR2 reads YYNGEE. This TCR came from a man aged 60 to 69 with active or convalescent COVID-19. The sequencing input was peripheral blood. The rearrangement uses TRBV9 and TRBJ2-3; D might be TRBD2 (5 bases). DNA for the CDR3: TGTGCCAGCAGCGTGGCCTCTAGCATGGCAGATACGCAGTATTTT. Protein product: CASSVASSMADTQYF.